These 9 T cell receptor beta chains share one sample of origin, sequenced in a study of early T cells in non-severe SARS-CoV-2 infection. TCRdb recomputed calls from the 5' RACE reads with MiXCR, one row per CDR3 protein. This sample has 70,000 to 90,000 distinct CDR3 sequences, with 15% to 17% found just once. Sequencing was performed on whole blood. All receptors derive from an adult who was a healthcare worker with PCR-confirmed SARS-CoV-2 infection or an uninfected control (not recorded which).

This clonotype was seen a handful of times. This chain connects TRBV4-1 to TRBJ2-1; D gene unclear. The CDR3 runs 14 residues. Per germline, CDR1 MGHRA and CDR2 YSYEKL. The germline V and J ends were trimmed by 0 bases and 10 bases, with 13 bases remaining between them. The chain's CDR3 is CASSQDSSWGEQFF. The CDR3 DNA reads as TGCGCCAGCAGCCAAGATTCGTCGTGGGGAGAGCAGTTCTTC.

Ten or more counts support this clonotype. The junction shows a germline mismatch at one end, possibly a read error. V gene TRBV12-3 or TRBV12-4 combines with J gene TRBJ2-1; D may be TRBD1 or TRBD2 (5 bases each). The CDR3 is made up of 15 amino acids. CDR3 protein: CASSLGQGAYNEQFF. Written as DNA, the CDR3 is TGTGCCAGCAGCTTAGGGCAGGGAGCCTACAATGAGCAGTTCTTC.

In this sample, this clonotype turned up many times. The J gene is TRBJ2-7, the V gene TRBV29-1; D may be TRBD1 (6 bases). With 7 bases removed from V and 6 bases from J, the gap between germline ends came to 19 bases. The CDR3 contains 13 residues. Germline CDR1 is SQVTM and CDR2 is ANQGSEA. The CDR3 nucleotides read TGCAGCGCTAGGACAGCGAACGGCGGCGAGCAGTACTTC. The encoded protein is CSARTANGGEQYF.

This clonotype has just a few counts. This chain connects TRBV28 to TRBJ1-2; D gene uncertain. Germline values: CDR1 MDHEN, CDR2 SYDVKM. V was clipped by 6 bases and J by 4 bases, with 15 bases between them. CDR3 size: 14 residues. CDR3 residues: CASRPGPLVYGYTF. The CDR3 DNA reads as TGTGCCAGCAGGCCTGGACCCTTAGTCTATGGCTACACCTTC.

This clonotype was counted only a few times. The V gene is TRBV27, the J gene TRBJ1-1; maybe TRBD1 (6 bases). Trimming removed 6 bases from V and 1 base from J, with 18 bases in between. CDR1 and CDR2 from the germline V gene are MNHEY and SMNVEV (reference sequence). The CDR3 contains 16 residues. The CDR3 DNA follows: TGTGCCAGCAGAACGAGACAGGCTTTCCAGAACACTGAAGCTTTCTTT. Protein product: CASRTRQAFQNTEAFF.

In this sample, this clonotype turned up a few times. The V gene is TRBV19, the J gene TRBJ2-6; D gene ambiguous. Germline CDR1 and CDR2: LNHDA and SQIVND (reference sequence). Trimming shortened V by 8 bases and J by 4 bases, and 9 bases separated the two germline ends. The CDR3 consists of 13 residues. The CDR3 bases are TGTGCCAGTGGATCCCCCGGGGCCAACGTCCTGACTTTC. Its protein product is CASGSPGANVLTF.

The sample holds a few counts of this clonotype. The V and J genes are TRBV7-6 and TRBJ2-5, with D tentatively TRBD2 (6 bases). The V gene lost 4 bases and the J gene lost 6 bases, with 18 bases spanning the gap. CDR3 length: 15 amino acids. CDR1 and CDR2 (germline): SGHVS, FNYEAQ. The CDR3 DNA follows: TGTGCCAGCAGCTGGAGGGTCGGGGTTCAACAGACCCAGTACTTC. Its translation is CASSWRVGVQQTQYF.

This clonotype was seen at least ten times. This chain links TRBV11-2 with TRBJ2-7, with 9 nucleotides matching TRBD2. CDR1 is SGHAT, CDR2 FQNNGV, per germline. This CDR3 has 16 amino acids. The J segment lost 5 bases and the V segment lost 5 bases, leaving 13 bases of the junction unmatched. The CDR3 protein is CASSPKFRGGAHEQYF. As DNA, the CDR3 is TGTGCCAGCAGCCCCAAGTTTCGCGGGGGGGCCCACGAGCAGTACTTC.

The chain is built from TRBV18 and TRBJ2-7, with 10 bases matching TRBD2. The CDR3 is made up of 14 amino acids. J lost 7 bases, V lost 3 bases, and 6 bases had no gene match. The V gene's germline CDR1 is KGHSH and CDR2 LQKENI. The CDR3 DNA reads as TGTGCCAGCTCACCTCCGGCTAGCGGGGGTGAGCAGTACTTC. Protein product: CASSPPASGGEQYF.